What follows are 8 T cell receptor beta chains derived from one specimen sequenced in a study of blood T cell repertoires in COVID-19. Here immunoSEQ multiplex PCR was the method, and the copy in TCRdb shows in-frame clones only, minus some. Of a few hundred thousand clones in the sample, 87% were seen once. The sequenced material came from peripheral blood. Source of these receptors: a woman under 40 with COVID-19, enrolled during active disease.

The rearrangement links TRBV18 to TRBJ1-4, with 7 bases matching TRBD1. Trimming at V came to 3 bases and at J to 7 bases, leaving 8 bases not matched to a gene. Germline V lookup: CDR1 KGHSH, CDR2 LQKENI. There are 15 residues in the CDR3. The CDR3 loop reads CASSPLEGAAEKLFF. CDR3 nucleotides: TGTGCCAGCTCACCCTTAGAGGGGGCAGCTGAAAAACTGTTTTTT.

The chain links TRBV28 to TRBJ1-1; D possibly corresponds to TRBD1 (5 bases). Trimming stripped 5 bases from V and 4 bases from J, with 8 bases between. The CDR3 is 12 amino acids. Germline CDR1 reads MDHEN; CDR2 reads SYDVKM. The CDR3: CASSGGVTEAFF. The CDR3 bases are TGTGCCAGCAGTGGGGGGGTCACTGAAGCTTTCTTT.

Points on this clone: Other DNA variants within this sample encode the same CDR3. V is TRBV27 and J is TRBJ1-5, with D uncertain. There are 13 residues in the CDR3. CDR1 and CDR2 (germline): MNHEY, SMNVEV (reference sequence). Trimming removed 3 bases at V and 1 base at J, with 4 bases between. CDR3 protein: CASSLGSNQPQHF. CDR3 bases: TGTGCCAGCAGTTTGGGCAGCAATCAGCCCCAGCATTTT.

V usage is TRBV19 and J usage is TRBJ1-5; 7 bases line up with TRBD1. This CDR3 is built from 15 residues. Trimming removed 11 bases from V and 4 bases from J; junction bases left unmatched: 14. CDR1 and CDR2 from the germline V gene are LNHDA and SQIVND (reference sequence). This CDR3 reads CAASRDARGNQPQHF. The CDR3 nucleotides are TGTGCCGCGTCGAGGGATGCCAGGGGGAATCAGCCCCAGCATTTT.

The rearrangement joins TRBV7-9 to TRBJ2-5, with 7 bases aligning to TRBD2. The length of the CDR3 is 12 residues. Germline lookup yields CDR1 SEHNR and CDR2 FQNEAQ (reference sequence). Losses at the gene ends were 5 bases for V and 6 bases for J; bases not matched to a gene: 3. The CDR3 reads CASSREGQTQYF. CDR3 sequence (DNA): TGTGCCAGCAGCAGGGAGGGGCAGACCCAGTACTTC.

In DNA form, the CDR3 reads TGTGCCAGCAGTTTCAGCGGGCCCCACAATGAGCAGTTCTTC. Its protein product is CASSFSGPHNEQFF. This chain uses TRBV27 with TRBJ2-1; maybe TRBD2 (6 bases). Trimming took 3 bases from V and 5 from J, leaving 11 bases between them. From germline, CDR1 is MNHEY and CDR2 SMNVEV (reference sequence). This CDR3 is 14 amino acids long.

This chain connects TRBV7-9 to TRBJ2-5, with a tentative D call TRBD2 (6 bases). The V and J ends lost 1 base and 4 bases respectively, with 13 bases between them. Germline CDR1 is SEHNR and CDR2 is FQNEAQ (reference sequence). This CDR3 has 15 residues. The DNA for the CDR3 is TGTGCCAGCAGCTTAGTGGTGGGGGGAGCAGAGACCCAGTACTTC. Translated: CASSLVVGGAETQYF.

The chain employs TRBV14 and TRBJ2-1; 11 bases match TRBD2. Germline CDR1 reads SGHDN; CDR2 reads FVKESK. V lost 1 base, J lost 5 bases, and 7 bases stayed unmatched. This CDR3 has 17 residues. The CDR3 here is CASSQALLAGVDNEQFF. The CDR3, as DNA: TGTGCCAGCAGCCAAGCCTTACTAGCGGGAGTCGACAATGAGCAGTTCTTC.